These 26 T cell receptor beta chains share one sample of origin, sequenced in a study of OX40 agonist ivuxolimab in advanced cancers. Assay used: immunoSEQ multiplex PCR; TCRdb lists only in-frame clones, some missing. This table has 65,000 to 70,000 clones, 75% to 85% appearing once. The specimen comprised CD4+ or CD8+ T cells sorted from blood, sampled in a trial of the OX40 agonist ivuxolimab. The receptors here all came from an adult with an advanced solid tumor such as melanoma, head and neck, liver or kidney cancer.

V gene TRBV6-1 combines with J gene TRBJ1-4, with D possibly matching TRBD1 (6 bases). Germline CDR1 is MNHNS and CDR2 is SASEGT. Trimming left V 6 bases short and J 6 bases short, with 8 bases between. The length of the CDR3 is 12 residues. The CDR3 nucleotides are TGTGCCAGCAGATACAGGGATGAAAAACTGTTTTTT. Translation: CASRYRDEKLFF.

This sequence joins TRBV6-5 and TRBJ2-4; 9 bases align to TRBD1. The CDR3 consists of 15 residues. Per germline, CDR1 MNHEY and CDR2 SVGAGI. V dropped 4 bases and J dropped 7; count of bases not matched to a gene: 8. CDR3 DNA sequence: TGTGCCAGCAGTTTCTCGGACAGGGGTAGGAACATTCAGTACTTC. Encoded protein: CASSFSDRGRNIQYF.

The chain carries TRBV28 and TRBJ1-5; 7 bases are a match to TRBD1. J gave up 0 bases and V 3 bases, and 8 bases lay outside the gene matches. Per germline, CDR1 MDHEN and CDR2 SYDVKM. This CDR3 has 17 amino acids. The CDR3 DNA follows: TGTGCCAGCAGTTTCCCACAGACAGGGTATAGCAATCAGCCCCAGCATTTT. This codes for CASSFPQTGYSNQPQHF.

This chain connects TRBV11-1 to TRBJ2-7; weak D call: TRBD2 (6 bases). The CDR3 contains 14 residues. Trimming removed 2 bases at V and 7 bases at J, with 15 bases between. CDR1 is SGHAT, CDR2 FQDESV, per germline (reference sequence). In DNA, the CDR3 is TGTGCCAGCAGCTTACGGAGGGCAGGGTGGGAGCAGTACGTC. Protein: CASSLRRAGWEQYV.

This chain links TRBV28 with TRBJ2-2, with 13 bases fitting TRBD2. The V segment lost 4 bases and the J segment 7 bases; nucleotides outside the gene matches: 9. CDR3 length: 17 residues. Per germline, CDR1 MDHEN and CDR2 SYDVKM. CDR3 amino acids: CASSSPGLAGSVGELFF. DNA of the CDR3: TGTGCCAGCAGTTCTCCGGGACTAGCGGGATCGGTCGGGGAGCTGTTTTTT. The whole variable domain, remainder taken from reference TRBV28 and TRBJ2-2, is DVKVTQSSRYLVKRTGEKVFLECVQDMDHENMFWYRQDPGLGLRLIYFSYDVKMKEKGDIPEGYSVSREKKERFSLILESASTNQTSMYLCASSSPGLAGSVGELFFGEGSRLTVL.

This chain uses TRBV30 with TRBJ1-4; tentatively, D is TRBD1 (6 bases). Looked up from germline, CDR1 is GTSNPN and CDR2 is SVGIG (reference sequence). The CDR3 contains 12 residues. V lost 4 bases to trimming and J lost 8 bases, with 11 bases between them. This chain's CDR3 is CAWKGVREKLFF. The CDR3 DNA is TGTGCCTGGAAGGGGGTTCGCGAAAAACTGTTTTTT.

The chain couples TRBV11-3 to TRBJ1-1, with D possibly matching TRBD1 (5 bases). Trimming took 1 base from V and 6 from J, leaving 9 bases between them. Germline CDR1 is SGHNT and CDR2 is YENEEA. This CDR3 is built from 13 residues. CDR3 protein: CASSLVGGSEAFF. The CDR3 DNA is TGTGCCAGCAGCTTAGTTGGGGGGTCTGAAGCTTTCTTT.

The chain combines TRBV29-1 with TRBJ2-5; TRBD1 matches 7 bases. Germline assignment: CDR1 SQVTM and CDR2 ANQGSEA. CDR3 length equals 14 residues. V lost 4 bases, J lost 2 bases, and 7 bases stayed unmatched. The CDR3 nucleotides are TGCAGCGTTGTCTGGACAGGAGATCAAGAGACCCAGTACTTC. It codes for CSVVWTGDQETQYF.

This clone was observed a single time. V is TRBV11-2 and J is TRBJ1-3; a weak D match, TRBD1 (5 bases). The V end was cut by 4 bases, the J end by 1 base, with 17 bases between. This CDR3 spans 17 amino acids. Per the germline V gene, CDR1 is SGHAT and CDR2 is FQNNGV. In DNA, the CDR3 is TGTGCCAGCAGCTCAGGGATCCGGGTTCGGTCTGGAAACACCATATATTTT. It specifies CASSSGIRVRSGNTIYF.

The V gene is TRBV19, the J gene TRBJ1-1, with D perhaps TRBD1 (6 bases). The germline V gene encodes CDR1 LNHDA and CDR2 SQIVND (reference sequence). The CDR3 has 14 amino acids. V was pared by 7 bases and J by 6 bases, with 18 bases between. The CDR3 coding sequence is TGTGCCAGTACCACACAGGGATCGGGGCCTGAAGCTTTCTTT. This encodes CASTTQGSGPEAFF.

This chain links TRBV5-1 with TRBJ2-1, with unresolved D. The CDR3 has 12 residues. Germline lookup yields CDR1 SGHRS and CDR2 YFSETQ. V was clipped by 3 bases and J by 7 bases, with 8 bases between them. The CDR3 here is CASSSLGNEQFF. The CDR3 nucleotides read TGCGCCAGCAGCTCGTTGGGGAATGAGCAGTTCTTC.

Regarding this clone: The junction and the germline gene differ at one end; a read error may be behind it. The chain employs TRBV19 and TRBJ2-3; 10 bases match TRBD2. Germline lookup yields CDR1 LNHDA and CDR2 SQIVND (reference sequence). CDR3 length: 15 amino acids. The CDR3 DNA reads TGTGCCAGTAATATAGCGGGGGGTAGTCAGGATACGCAGTATTTT. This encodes CASNIAGGSQDTQYF.

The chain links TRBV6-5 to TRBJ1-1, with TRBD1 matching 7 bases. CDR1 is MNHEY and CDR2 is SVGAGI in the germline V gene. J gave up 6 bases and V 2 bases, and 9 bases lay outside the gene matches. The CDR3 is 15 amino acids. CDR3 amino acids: CASSYDDRVGAEAFF. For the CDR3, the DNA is TGTGCCAGCAGTTACGATGACAGGGTCGGCGCTGAAGCTTTCTTT.

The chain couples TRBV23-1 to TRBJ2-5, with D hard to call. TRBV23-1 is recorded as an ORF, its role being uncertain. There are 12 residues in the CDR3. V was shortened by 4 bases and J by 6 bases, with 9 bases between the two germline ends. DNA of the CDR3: TGCGCCAGCAGTCTGGCTGGGAAGACCCAGTACTTC. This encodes CASSLAGKTQYF.

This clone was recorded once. In DNA, the CDR3 is TGCGCCAGCAGTCAAAAGGCGTTGTATAGGCGTAGCAATCAGCCCCAGCATTTT. Translation: CASSQKALYRRSNQPQHF. This chain links TRBV23-1 with TRBJ1-5, with D unclear. TRBV23-1 is designated an ORF whose function remains uncertain. Between the trimmed V and J ends, which lost 2 bases and 0 bases, there was a span of 17 bases. The CDR3 totals 18 residues.

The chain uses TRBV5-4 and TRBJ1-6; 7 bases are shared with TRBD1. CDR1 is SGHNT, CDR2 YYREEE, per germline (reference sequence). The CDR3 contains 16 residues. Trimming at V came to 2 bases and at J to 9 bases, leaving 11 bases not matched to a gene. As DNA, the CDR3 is TGTGCCAGCAGCTTAGCTACAGGGGACCGGGGTTCACCCCTCCACTTT. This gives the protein CASSLATGDRGSPLHF.

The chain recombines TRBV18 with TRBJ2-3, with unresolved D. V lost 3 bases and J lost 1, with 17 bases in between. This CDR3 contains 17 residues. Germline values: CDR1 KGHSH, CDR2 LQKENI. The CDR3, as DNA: TGTGCCAGCTCACCCCCGGGCGGCCCCATTGGCACAGATACGCAGTATTTT. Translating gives CASSPPGGPIGTDTQYF.

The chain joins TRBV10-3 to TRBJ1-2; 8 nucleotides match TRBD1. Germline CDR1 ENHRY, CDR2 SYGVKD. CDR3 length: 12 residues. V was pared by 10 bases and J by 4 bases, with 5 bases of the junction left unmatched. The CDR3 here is CATRGTGYGYTF. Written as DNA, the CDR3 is TGTGCCACCCGAGGGACAGGCTATGGCTACACCTTC.

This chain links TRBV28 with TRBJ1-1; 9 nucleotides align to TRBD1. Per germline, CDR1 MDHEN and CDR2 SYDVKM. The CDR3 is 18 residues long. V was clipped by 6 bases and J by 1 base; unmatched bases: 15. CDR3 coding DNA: TGTGCCAGCAGGACACAACTGACAGGGGGATCGTGGAACACTGAAGCTTTCTTT. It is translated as CASRTQLTGGSWNTEAFF. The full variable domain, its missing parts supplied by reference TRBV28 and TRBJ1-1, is DVKVTQSSRYLVKRTGEKVFLECVQDMDHENMFWYRQDPGLGLRLIYFSYDVKMKEKGDIPEGYSVSREKKERFSLILESASTNQTSMYLCASRTQLTGGSWNTEAFFGQGTRLTVV.

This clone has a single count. CDR3 in DNA: TGTGCCATCAGCAATCAGGCCGGGGAGGAGACCCAGTACTTC. This translates into CAISNQAGEETQYF. The chain joins TRBV10-3 to TRBJ2-5; a possible D gene is TRBD2 (5 bases). With 6 bases removed from V and 5 bases from J, the gap between germline ends came to 16 bases. Germline values: CDR1 ENHRY, CDR2 SYGVKD. The CDR3 runs 14 residues.

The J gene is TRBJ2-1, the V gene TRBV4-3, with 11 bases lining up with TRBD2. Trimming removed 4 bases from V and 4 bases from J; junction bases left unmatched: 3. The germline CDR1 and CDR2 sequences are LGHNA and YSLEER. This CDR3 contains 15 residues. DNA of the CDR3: TGCGCCAGCAGCCGGACTAGCGGGTCGTACAATGAGCAGTTCTTC. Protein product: CASSRTSGSYNEQFF.

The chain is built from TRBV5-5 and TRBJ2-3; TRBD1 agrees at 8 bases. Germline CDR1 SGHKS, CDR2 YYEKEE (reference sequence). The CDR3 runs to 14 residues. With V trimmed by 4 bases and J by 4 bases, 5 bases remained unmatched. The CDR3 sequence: CASSIRTGPDTQYF. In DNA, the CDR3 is TGTGCCAGCAGCATACGGACAGGGCCAGATACGCAGTATTTT. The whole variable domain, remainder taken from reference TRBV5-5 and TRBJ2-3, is DAGVTQSPTHLIKTRGQQVTLRCSPISGHKSVSWYQQVLGQGPQFIFQYYEKEERGRGNFPDRFSARQFPNYSSELNVNALLLGDSALYLCASSIRTGPDTQYFGPGTRLTVL.

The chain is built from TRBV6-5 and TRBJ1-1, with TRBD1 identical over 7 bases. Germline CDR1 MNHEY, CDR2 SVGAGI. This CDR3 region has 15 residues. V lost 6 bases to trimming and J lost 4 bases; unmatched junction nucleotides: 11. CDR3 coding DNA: TGTGCCAGCAGGCCCGATAACAGGGGAAGCACTGAAGCTTTCTTT. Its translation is CASRPDNRGSTEAFF.

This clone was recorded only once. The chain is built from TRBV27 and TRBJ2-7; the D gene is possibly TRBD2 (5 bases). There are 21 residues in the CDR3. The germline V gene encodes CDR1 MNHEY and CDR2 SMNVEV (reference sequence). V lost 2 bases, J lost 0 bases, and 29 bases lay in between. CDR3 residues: CASSLIEGFKRARVTSYEQYV. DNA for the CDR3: TGTGCCAGCAGTTTAATAGAGGGTTTTAAAAGGGCAAGGGTGACCTCCTACGAGCAGTACGTC.

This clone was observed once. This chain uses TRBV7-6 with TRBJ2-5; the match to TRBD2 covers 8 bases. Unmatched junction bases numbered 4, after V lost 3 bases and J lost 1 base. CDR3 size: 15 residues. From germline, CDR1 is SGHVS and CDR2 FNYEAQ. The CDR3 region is CASSFVAGGQETQYF. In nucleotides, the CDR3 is TGTGCCAGCAGCTTTGTTGCGGGGGGCCAAGAGACCCAGTACTTC.

CDR3 DNA sequence: TGTGCCAGCACCCCCAGCGACATTAACTATGGCTACACCTTC. It translates to CASTPSDINYGYTF. This chain uses TRBV28 with TRBJ1-2; D call uncertain. This CDR3 has 14 amino acids. The germline V gene has CDR1 MDHEN and CDR2 SYDVKM. V was shortened by 7 bases and J by 1 base, with 13 bases between the two germline ends.